These 27 T cell receptor beta chains share one sample of origin, sequenced in a study of blood T cell repertoires in COVID-19. Some clones are missing from TCRdb's copy, which holds only in-frame ones; the method was immunoSEQ multiplex PCR. The sample has some 400,000 clones, around 87% seen once. Sequencing was carried out using PBMCs or T cells enriched from blood (not recorded which). The source of these receptors is a man aged 25-45 years who had recovered from COVID-19.

This sequence joins TRBV19 and TRBJ1-2, with TRBD1 matching 8 bases. V lost 4 bases and J lost 2; bases outside the gene matches: 6. CDR1 is LNHDA, CDR2 SQIVND, per germline (reference sequence). This CDR3 region has 15 residues. The chain's CDR3 is CASSTTGTGNYGYTF. The CDR3, as DNA: TGTGCCAGTAGTACCACCGGGACAGGAAACTATGGCTACACCTTC.

This chain connects TRBV4-3 to TRBJ1-6; D not resolved. Germline-derived CDR1 and CDR2 are LGHNA and YSLEER. The CDR3 covers 19 residues. V was clipped by 0 bases and J by 0 bases, with 15 bases between them. CDR3 loop: CASSQDLGQASSYNSPLHF. CDR3 bases: TGCGCCAGCAGCCAAGATCTTGGGCAGGCGAGCTCCTATAATTCACCCCTCCACTTT.

The genes are TRBV19 and TRBJ1-5; 10 bases agree with TRBD1. V trimming: 4 bases; J trimming: 10 bases; junction bases outside the gene matches: 7. Germline loops: CDR1 LNHDA, CDR2 SQIVND (reference sequence). The CDR3 runs 14 residues. CDR3 DNA sequence: TGTGCCAGTAGTAAGACAGGGGGCCTAAGTCCCCAGCATTTT. Protein sequence: CASSKTGGLSPQHF. The full variable domain, rest sourced from reference TRBV19 and TRBJ1-5, is DGGITQSPKYLFRKEGQNVTLSCEQNLNHDAMYWYRQDPGQGLRLIYYSQIVNDFQKGDIAEGYSVSREKKESFPLTVTSAQKNPTAFYLCASSKTGGLSPQHFGDGTRLSIL.

The chain employs TRBV6-5 and TRBJ1-5; D is unclear. The V end lost 6 bases, the J end lost 2 bases, and 11 bases lay between the germline ends. The length of the CDR3 is 14 residues. In germline, CDR1 is MNHEY, CDR2 SVGAGI. The DNA of the CDR3 is TGTGCCAGCAGCTTACGACGGGGCAATCAGCCCCAGCATTTT. This codes for CASSLRRGNQPQHF.

The chain couples TRBV19 to TRBJ2-5, with 9 positions matching TRBD1. The CDR3 length is 13 residues. Germline V CDR1 and CDR2: LNHDA, SQIVND (reference sequence). V gave up 8 bases and J gave up 2 bases; unmatched junction bases: 3. CDR3 bases: TGTGCCAGTGGACAGGGGAGGCAAGAGACCCAGTACTTC. This translates into CASGQGRQETQYF.

The V and J genes are TRBV6-2 or TRBV6-3 and TRBJ1-5, with TRBD1 matching 8 bases. V shed 6 bases, J shed 3 bases, and the junction held 7 bases outside the gene matches. Germline V gene lookup returns CDR1 MNHEY and CDR2 SVGEGT. CDR3 length: 15 residues. CDR3 sequence: CASSPGGGINQPQHF. In DNA form, the CDR3 reads TGTGCCAGCAGCCCAGGGGGCGGGATCAATCAGCCCCAGCATTTT.

The chain employs TRBV4-1 and TRBJ1-5; TRBD1 is a possible D gene (5 bases). The CDR3 covers 17 residues. V was trimmed by 1 base and J by 5 bases, leaving 18 bases between them. Germline assignment: CDR1 MGHRA and CDR2 YSYEKL. The CDR3 nucleotides are TGCGCCAGCAGCCAAGTGGTGGGGGAGGTTTATTATCAGCCCCAGCATTTT. This sequence encodes CASSQVVGEVYYQPQHF.

This chain connects TRBV28 to TRBJ1-5, with D possibly TRBD1 on 5 matching bases. Germline V gene sequence: CDR1 MDHEN, CDR2 SYDVKM. Trimming left V 7 bases short and J 6 bases short, with 19 bases between. The CDR3 has 15 amino acids. CDR3 in DNA: TGTGCCAGCACCACCCCCGGAGGGGCAATTCAGCCCCAGCATTTT. Translating it yields CASTTPGGAIQPQHF.

V is TRBV11-2 and J is TRBJ1-2; D is perhaps TRBD1 (6 bases). The CDR3 consists of 14 residues. V lost 2 bases to trimming and J lost 6 bases, with 13 bases between them. Germline V gene sequence: CDR1 SGHAT, CDR2 FQNNGV. The CDR3 DNA reads TGTGCCAGCAGCTTAAATAGGGGGAGGGATGGCTACACCTTC. Translation gives CASSLNRGRDGYTF.

CDR3: CASSVSRADTEAFF. CDR3 sequence (DNA): TGTGCCAGCAGTGTATCCAGGGCGGACACTGAAGCTTTCTTT. The rearrangement uses TRBV2 and TRBJ1-1; perhaps TRBD1 as D (5 bases). Germline-derived CDR1 and CDR2 are SNHLY and FYNNEI. The CDR3 has 14 amino acids. The V gene lost 4 bases and the J gene lost 3 bases, with 12 bases spanning the gap.

CDR3 loop: CASSPIQSNEKLFF. The CDR3, as DNA: TGTGCCAGCTCCCCCATCCAGTCGAATGAAAAACTGTTTTTT. V gene TRBV18 combines with J gene TRBJ1-4; D not resolved. Deletions cut 6 bases from V and 5 bases from J, with 13 bases between. CDR3 length: 14 residues. Per the germline V gene, CDR1 is KGHSH and CDR2 is LQKENI.

V and J are TRBV15 and TRBJ1-6; TRBD1 aligns across 7 bases. The CDR3 covers 15 residues. Per the germline V gene, CDR1 is LNHNV and CDR2 is YYDKDF (reference sequence). V gave up 0 bases and J gave up 9 bases; unmatched junction bases: 5. The CDR3 sequence is CATSRDRQGGSPLHF. CDR3 in DNA: TGTGCCACCAGCAGAGATCGACAGGGCGGTTCACCCCTCCACTTT.

The V gene is TRBV6-2 or TRBV6-3, the J gene TRBJ1-5, with D perhaps TRBD1 (5 bases). This CDR3 spans 16 amino acids. Germline values: CDR1 MNHEY, CDR2 SVGEGT. Trimming stripped 6 bases from V and 3 bases from J, with 18 bases between. The CDR3 region is CASSPGGVGSNQPQHF. CDR3 DNA: TGTGCCAGCAGCCCTGGGGGGGTGGGGTCCAATCAGCCCCAGCATTTT.

The V gene is TRBV18, the J gene TRBJ2-7; 12 positions agree with TRBD2. This CDR3 region has 14 residues. V shed 5 bases, J shed 4 bases, and the junction held 3 bases outside the gene matches. The germline V gene encodes CDR1 KGHSH and CDR2 LQKENI. DNA of the CDR3: TGTGCCAGCTCAACTAGCGGGGGGCCGTACGAGCAGTACTTC. Translated, it gives CASSTSGGPYEQYF.

The chain uses TRBV4-1 and TRBJ2-2; 7 nucleotides agree with TRBD1. Germline V gene lookup returns CDR1 MGHRA and CDR2 YSYEKL. The CDR3 runs to 17 residues. Germline trimming cut 1 base from V and 3 bases from J; bases unmatched to any gene: 8. The CDR3 DNA reads as TGCGCCAGCAGCCAAGGACGGGCAGGGGGAGACACCGGGGAGCTGTTTTTT. Protein product: CASSQGRAGGDTGELFF.

This clone has more than one count but fewer than ten. The chain uses TRBV7-8 and TRBJ2-5; 14 nucleotides match TRBD2. With V trimmed by 0 bases and J by 2 bases, 8 bases remained unmatched. This CDR3 region has 19 residues. CDR1 is SGHVS, CDR2 FQNEAQ, per germline. The CDR3 nucleotides read TGTGCCAGCAGCTTAGCGCCTCCCGGGACTAGCGGGGGACAAGAGACCCAGTACTTC. This sequence encodes CASSLAPPGTSGGQETQYF.

V usage is TRBV3-1 (or the pseudogene TRBV3-2) and J usage is TRBJ1-4; D remains unclear. The CDR3 is made up of 14 amino acids. Germline V lookup: CDR1 LGHDT, CDR2 YNNKEL (reference sequence). Trimming removed 0 bases at V and 7 bases at J, with 9 bases between. CDR3 region: CASSQDRRGEKLFF. The CDR3 region has the DNA TGTGCCAGCAGCCAAGACCGGCGAGGTGAAAAACTGTTTTTT.

The chain is built from TRBV5-1 and TRBJ1-6; TRBD1 might be the D (5 bases). The CDR3 spans 15 residues. The V end lost 4 bases, the J end lost 7 bases, and 15 bases lay between the germline ends. Germline CDR1 is SGHRS and CDR2 is YFSETQ. CDR3 sequence reads: CASSPAGRLNSPLHF. Written as DNA, the CDR3 is TGCGCCAGCAGCCCAGCGGGACGGTTAAATTCACCCCTCCACTTT. Variable domain in full (rest from reference TRBV5-1 and TRBJ1-6): KAGVTQTPRYLIKTRGQQVTLSCSPISGHRSVSWYQQTPGQGLQFLFEYFSETQRNKGNFPGRFSGRQFSNSRSEMNVSTLELGDSALYLCASSPAGRLNSPLHFGNGTRLTVT.

The chain carries TRBV19 and TRBJ1-5; D might be TRBD1 (6 bases). CDR3 length equals 18 residues. The germline CDR1 and CDR2 sequences are LNHDA and SQIVND (reference sequence). Trimming took off 0 bases at V and 0 bases at J, with 15 bases between the two ends. CDR3: CASSIDLGQLYSNQPQHF. The CDR3 coding sequence is TGTGCCAGTAGTATAGATCTGGGACAATTGTATAGCAATCAGCCCCAGCATTTT.

Remarks on this clone: The same CDR3 is also encoded by other DNA sequences in this sample. The rearrangement uses TRBV18 and TRBJ2-7, with 7 bases identical to TRBD1. Germline V gene data show CDR1 as KGHSH and CDR2 as LQKENI. After removal of 3 bases from V and 4 bases from J, the junction contained 3 bases not matched to a gene. CDR3 size: 13 residues. The CDR3 bases are TGTGCCAGCTCACCGGGACAGAATTACGAGCAGTACTTC. Its translation is CASSPGQNYEQYF.

The table lists this clone with a few counts. The chain is built from TRBV18 and TRBJ1-1; a weak D match, TRBD1 (6 bases). The V end lost 6 bases, the J end lost 8 bases, and 19 bases lay between the germline ends. This CDR3 has 14 residues. Germline lookup yields CDR1 KGHSH and CDR2 LQKENI. This CDR3 reads CASSLTEGDGEAFF. The CDR3 region has the DNA TGTGCCAGCTCGCTGACAGAGGGGGACGGAGAAGCTTTCTTT.

The count of this clone is one. The rearrangement uses TRBV4-2 and TRBJ2-5, with 15 bases lining up with TRBD2. V trimming: 1 base; J trimming: 3 bases; junction bases outside the gene matches: 6. Germline V gives CDR1 LGHNA, CDR2 YNFKEQ. The CDR3 runs to 18 residues. This CDR3 is CASSQAPGLAGGKETQYF. CDR3 sequence (DNA): TGTGCCAGCAGCCAAGCTCCGGGACTAGCGGGGGGAAAAGAGACCCAGTACTTC.

The genes are TRBV30 and TRBJ2-7; 7 bases line up with TRBD1. This CDR3 region has 14 residues. Trimming took 8 bases from V and 5 from J; bases not matched to a gene: 15. In germline, CDR1 is GTSNPN, CDR2 SVGIG (reference sequence). CDR3 DNA: TGTGCCGGGAACAGCGAGACAGGGCGCCACGAGCAGTACTTC. Amino acid sequence: CAGNSETGRHEQYF.

The chain couples TRBV5-1 to TRBJ1-3; maybe TRBD1 (6 bases). The V end lost 4 bases, the J end lost 2 bases, and 19 bases lay between the germline ends. CDR1 and CDR2 from the germline V gene are SGHRS and YFSETQ. CDR3 length: 17 residues. The CDR3 DNA sequence: TGCGCCAGCAGCCAGGGGAGCGCCGGTACCACTGGAAACACCATATATTTT. It translates to CASSQGSAGTTGNTIYF. Complete variable domain (other parts from reference TRBV5-1 and TRBJ1-3): KAGVTQTPRYLIKTRGQQVTLSCSPISGHRSVSWYQQTPGQGLQFLFEYFSETQRNKGNFPGRFSGRQFSNSRSEMNVSTLELGDSALYLCASSQGSAGTTGNTIYFGEGSWLTVV.

The rearrangement joins TRBV12-3 or TRBV12-4 to TRBJ1-1; 7 bases are shared with TRBD1. Trimming removed 5 bases from V and 8 bases from J; junction bases left unmatched: 8. CDR3 length: 13 amino acids. CDR3 in DNA: TGTGCCAGCAGTCCCCTCCGACAGGGCGAAGCTTTCTTT. It codes for CASSPLRQGEAFF.

CDR3 coding DNA: TGTGCCAGTACCAATGCGGGGCTGAACACTGAAGCTTTCTTT. As protein: CASTNAGLNTEAFF. V usage is TRBV19 and J usage is TRBJ1-1; a possible D gene is TRBD1 (5 bases). The V gene's germline CDR1 is LNHDA and CDR2 SQIVND (reference sequence). V gave up 7 bases and J gave up 0 bases, with 12 bases separating them. The CDR3 is 14 residues long. The whole variable domain, remainder taken from reference TRBV19 and TRBJ1-1, is DGGITQSPKYLFRKEGQNVTLSCEQNLNHDAMYWYRQDPGQGLRLIYYSQIVNDFQKGDIAEGYSVSREKKESFPLTVTSAQKNPTAFYLCASTNAGLNTEAFFGQGTRLTVV.

CDR3 protein: CAWMGLPGQGNTDTQYF. In DNA, the CDR3 is TGTGCCTGGATGGGTCTTCCGGGACAGGGGAACACAGATACGCAGTATTTT. V usage is TRBV30 and J usage is TRBJ2-3, with 10 bases identical to TRBD1. The CDR3 sequence is 17 residues long. The V gene's germline CDR1 is GTSNPN and CDR2 SVGIG (reference sequence). V lost 4 bases to trimming and J lost 2 bases; unmatched junction nucleotides: 12.